This paragraph reports one T cell receptor (beta chain). The entry originates in a study of blood T cell repertoires in COVID-19. Study context: Specimens from acute and convalescent COVID-19 originated in the United States, Italy and Spain.

Methods used by the authors: The assay estimated nucleated cells by amplifying reference gene primers. The data were produced by immunoSEQ multiplex PCR, yet TCRdb's version contains in-frame clones alone and is incomplete. From that table come the V and J calls and clone size; the DNA was used to work out D and trimming. Here the sample spans under 100,000 clones, more than 75% being singletons. The CDR3 loop spans 14 amino acids. V was trimmed by 5 bases and J by 4 bases, leaving 12 bases between them. The germline V gene has CDR1 MNHEY and CDR2 SVGAGI. This clonotype was obtained from a woman of 80 years or more with active or convalescent COVID-19. Material: peripheral blood. The chain couples TRBV6-5 to TRBJ2-1; D is ambiguous. The DNA of the CDR3 is TGTGCCAGCAGTCCCCTCAATGCGTACAATGAGCAGTTCTTC. Protein product: CASSPLNAYNEQFF.